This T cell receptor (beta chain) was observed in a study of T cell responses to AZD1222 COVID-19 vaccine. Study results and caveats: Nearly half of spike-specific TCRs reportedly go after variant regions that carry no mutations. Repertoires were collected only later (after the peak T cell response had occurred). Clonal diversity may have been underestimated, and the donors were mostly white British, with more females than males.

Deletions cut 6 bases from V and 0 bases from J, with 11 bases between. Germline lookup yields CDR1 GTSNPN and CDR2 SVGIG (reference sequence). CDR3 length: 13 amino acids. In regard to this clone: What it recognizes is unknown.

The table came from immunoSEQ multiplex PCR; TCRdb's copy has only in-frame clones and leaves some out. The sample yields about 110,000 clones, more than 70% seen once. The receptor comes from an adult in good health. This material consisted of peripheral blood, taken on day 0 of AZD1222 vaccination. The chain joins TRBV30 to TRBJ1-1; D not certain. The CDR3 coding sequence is TGTGCCTGCGCCGCCCAAATGAACACTGAAGCTTTCTTT. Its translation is CACAAQMNTEAFF. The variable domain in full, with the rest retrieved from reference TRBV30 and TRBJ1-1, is SQTIHQWPATLVQPVGSPLSLECTVEGTSNPNLYWYRQAAGRGLQLLFYSVGIGQISSEVPQNLSASRPQDRQFILSSKKLLLSDSGFYLCACAAQMNTEAFFGQGTRLTVV.